A selection of T cell receptor beta chains follows, all from one sample in a study of T cells in Graves' hyperthyroidism and ophthalmopathy. TCRdb redid the calling of the multiplex PCR reads with MiXCR, one entry per CDR3 protein. The sample carries fewer than 500,000 distinct CDR3 sequences, about 14% recorded once. The sample consisted of blood. These receptors all stem from a woman aged 25 to 45 with Graves' ophthalmopathy. CDR3s include the opening cysteine and the closing phenylalanine or tryptophan. Each record gives: CDR3 DNA, CDR3 protein, clone size, V gene, D gene, J gene. D genes are given only for firm matches. Only some rows state a clone size, as once, few, many or a class for expanded clones.

CDR3nt: TGTGCCAGCAGGCTACAGGGAGAGAATTCACCCCTCCACTTT
CDR3aa: CASRLQGENSPLHF
abundance: many
v_gene: TRBV7-8
d_gene: NA
j_gene: TRBJ1-6

CDR3nt: TGTGCCAGCAGGGGACAGCCACCTGAAGCTTTCTTT
CDR3aa: CASRGQPPEAFF
abundance: many
v_gene: TRBV28
d_gene: TRBD1
j_gene: TRBJ1-1

CDR3nt: TGTGCCAGCAGTTTAGACAGATCCAAGGAGCAGTTCTTC
CDR3aa: CASSLDRSKEQFF
abundance: many
v_gene: TRBV27
d_gene: NA
j_gene: TRBJ2-1

CDR3nt: TGTGCCAGCAGTGAAGAGTTTGTGTCAGAAGCTTTCTTT
CDR3aa: CASSEEFVSEAFF
abundance: many
v_gene: TRBV2
d_gene: NA
j_gene: TRBJ1-1

CDR3nt: TGCAGTGCTAGTATTAGCGGGGGGGTCGAGGAGTACTTC
CDR3aa: CSASISGGVEEYF
abundance: NA
v_gene: TRBV20-1
d_gene: TRBD2
j_gene: TRBJ2-7

CDR3nt: TGTGCCAGCAGCGTCGGACAGAGGGACACCATATATTTT
CDR3aa: CASSVGQRDTIYF
abundance: many
v_gene: TRBV7-8
d_gene: NA
j_gene: TRBJ1-3

CDR3nt: TGTGCCAGCAGCTTAGTGGGGGGCTCAGAGACCCAGTACTTC
CDR3aa: CASSLVGGSETQYF
abundance: many
v_gene: TRBV7-2
d_gene: NA
j_gene: TRBJ2-5

CDR3nt: TGTGCCAACCAACCTCGGGGTGTGGTTATGGCGTTTCTCTGCTCTCGCACAGATACGCAGTATTTT
CDR3aa: CANQPRGVVMAFLCSRTDTQYF
abundance: many
v_gene: TRBV7-6
d_gene: NA
j_gene: TRBJ2-3

CDR3nt: TGCAGTGCTAGAGATACATGGACAGGGTTCTCCGAGCAGTACTTC
CDR3aa: CSARDTWTGFSEQYF
abundance: many
v_gene: TRBV20-1
d_gene: TRBD1
j_gene: TRBJ2-7

CDR3nt: TGCAGTGCCACCCCGGGAGGGTCCCAGCCCCAGCATTTT
CDR3aa: CSATPGGSQPQHF
abundance: many
v_gene: TRBV20-1
d_gene: NA
j_gene: TRBJ1-5

CDR3nt: TGCGCCAGCACCGCCGAATTTTCCCGTAATGAAAAACTGTTTTTT
CDR3aa: CASTAEFSRNEKLFF
abundance: few
v_gene: TRBV10-1
d_gene: NA
j_gene: TRBJ1-4

CDR3nt: TGTGCCAGCAGTTACGGTCGACAGGGGGGTTTTGAAGCTTTCTTT
CDR3aa: CASSYGRQGGFEAFF
abundance: few
v_gene: TRBV6-5
d_gene: TRBD1
j_gene: TRBJ1-1

CDR3nt: TGCGCCAGCAGCTTATCCGGGACAGGGCGTGAAAAACTGTTTTTT
CDR3aa: CASSLSGTGREKLFF
abundance: many
v_gene: TRBV5-1
d_gene: TRBD1
j_gene: TRBJ1-4

CDR3nt: TGTGCCAGCAGTCAAACAGGGGATCAGCCCCAGCATTTT
CDR3aa: CASSQTGDQPQHF
abundance: many
v_gene: TRBV12-3/TRBV12-4
d_gene: TRBD1
j_gene: TRBJ1-5

CDR3nt: TGTGCCAGCAGCCCCGTCTGGCCGGGCAATTCACCCCTCCACTTT
CDR3aa: CASSPVWPGNSPLHF
abundance: many
v_gene: TRBV7-2
d_gene: NA
j_gene: TRBJ1-6

CDR3nt: TGCAGTGCTAGAGCCCATAGAGTTGGGCCGGCGAGGGGGGGTGGAGAGACCCAGTACTTC
CDR3aa: CSARAHRVGPARGGGETQYF
abundance: NA
v_gene: TRBV20-1
d_gene: NA
j_gene: TRBJ2-5

CDR3nt: TGTGCCAGCACCTTGGACTCCTCCCCTTTTGAGCAGTACTTC
CDR3aa: CASTLDSSPFEQYF
abundance: few
v_gene: TRBV6-1
d_gene: NA
j_gene: TRBJ2-7

CDR3nt: TGTGCCAGCAGTCCAACTAGCGGGGGAGTATATGAGCAGTTCTTC
CDR3aa: CASSPTSGGVYEQFF
abundance: many
v_gene: TRBV12-3/TRBV12-4
d_gene: TRBD2
j_gene: TRBJ2-1

CDR3nt: TGCGCCAGTAGACTGCGGGACAAACTAATGCAAGAGACCCAGTACTTC
CDR3aa: CASRLRDKLMQETQYF
abundance: many
v_gene: TRBV4-1
d_gene: NA
j_gene: TRBJ2-5

CDR3nt: TGTGCCTGCCTGGGGGGGGACTCCTACAATGAGCAGTTCTTC
CDR3aa: CACLGGDSYNEQFF
abundance: many
v_gene: TRBV30
d_gene: TRBD2
j_gene: TRBJ2-1

CDR3nt: TGTGCCAGCAGCCCGAGCAACCAGGGGGGGTATACTGAAGCTTTCTTT
CDR3aa: CASSPSNQGGYTEAFF
abundance: many
v_gene: TRBV9
d_gene: TRBD1
j_gene: TRBJ1-1

CDR3nt: TGTGCCAGCAGCTTGGGTGGGGAGCTGTGGGAGAACACCGGGGAGCTGTTTTTT
CDR3aa: CASSLGGELWENTGELFF
abundance: many
v_gene: TRBV11-3
d_gene: NA
j_gene: TRBJ2-2

CDR3nt: TGTGCCAGCAGCTTAACAGGGGGCGGAGAGACCCAGTACTTC
CDR3aa: CASSLTGGGETQYF
abundance: many
v_gene: TRBV7-3
d_gene: TRBD1
j_gene: TRBJ2-5

CDR3nt: TGTGCCATCAGCCCTCCCCCTGGGGGCGAGACCCAGTACTTC
CDR3aa: CAISPPPGGETQYF
abundance: NA
v_gene: TRBV10-3
d_gene: NA
j_gene: TRBJ2-5

CDR3nt: TGCAGTGCTCGATTTAGCCGTTACAGGGGCATGAACACTGAAGCTTTCTTT
CDR3aa: CSARFSRYRGMNTEAFF
abundance: many
v_gene: TRBV20-1
d_gene: TRBD1
j_gene: TRBJ1-1

CDR3nt: TGTGCCACCAGTGATTTGCGTGGGGGACAGGGAAGTGACAATGAGCAGTTCTTC
CDR3aa: CATSDLRGGQGSDNEQFF
abundance: many
v_gene: TRBV24-1
d_gene: TRBD1
j_gene: TRBJ2-1

CDR3nt: TGTGCCAGCAGTCGAAACCCGGGACTTTCAGATACGCAGTATTTT
CDR3aa: CASSRNPGLSDTQYF
abundance: many
v_gene: TRBV7-2
d_gene: NA
j_gene: TRBJ2-3

CDR3nt: TGTGCCAGCAGCCCGATTGGACAGGGAGACTATGGCTACACCTTC
CDR3aa: CASSPIGQGDYGYTF
abundance: NA
v_gene: TRBV7-6
d_gene: TRBD1
j_gene: TRBJ1-2

CDR3nt: TGCAGTGCCCCGGGAACCTACGAGCAGTACTTC
CDR3aa: CSAPGTYEQYF
abundance: few
v_gene: TRBV20-1
d_gene: NA
j_gene: TRBJ2-7

CDR3nt: TGTGCCAGCAGCCCCGCTCCAGGACTAGCGGGGGTGTCAGAGACCCAGTACTTC
CDR3aa: CASSPAPGLAGVSETQYF
abundance: few
v_gene: TRBV7-2
d_gene: TRBD2
j_gene: TRBJ2-5

CDR3nt: TGTGCCAGCAGCTTAGCGCAGTCGGAGCTTTACTTAGATACGCAGTATTTT
CDR3aa: CASSLAQSELYLDTQYF
abundance: many
v_gene: TRBV11-2
d_gene: NA
j_gene: TRBJ2-3

CDR3nt: TGTGCCAGCAGACCGCCGACAGGGAGGAATTCGAATGAGCAGTTCTTC
CDR3aa: CASRPPTGRNSNEQFF
abundance: many
v_gene: TRBV7-9
d_gene: NA
j_gene: TRBJ2-1

CDR3nt: TGTGCCAGCAGTTTCAGACAGGGGGCTAATGAAAAACTGTTTTTT
CDR3aa: CASSFRQGANEKLFF
abundance: many
v_gene: TRBV28
d_gene: TRBD1
j_gene: TRBJ1-4

CDR3nt: TGCGCCAGCAGCCAAGGGCAGGTAAATCAGCCCCAGCATTTT
CDR3aa: CASSQGQVNQPQHF
abundance: many
v_gene: TRBV4-1
d_gene: NA
j_gene: TRBJ1-5

CDR3nt: TGCGCCAGCAGCCCAAAGCGCACAGGGTATAGCTCCGGCTACACCTTC
CDR3aa: CASSPKRTGYSSGYTF
abundance: many
v_gene: TRBV5-1
d_gene: NA
j_gene: TRBJ1-2

CDR3nt: TGTGCCAGCAGTGATATGGGGTCGGGCAGGAGAGAAAAAAACTCACCCCTCCACTTT
CDR3aa: CASSDMGSGRREKNSPLHF
abundance: NA
v_gene: TRBV2
d_gene: NA
j_gene: TRBJ1-6

CDR3nt: TGTGCCAGCAGCTTAACGGCAGCCGCCACCTATGGCTACACCTTC
CDR3aa: CASSLTAAATYGYTF
abundance: NA
v_gene: TRBV13
d_gene: NA
j_gene: TRBJ1-2

CDR3nt: TGCGCCAGCAGTGAGGGAACAGGCAATCAGCCCCAGCATTTT
CDR3aa: CASSEGTGNQPQHF
abundance: many
v_gene: TRBV5-1
d_gene: NA
j_gene: TRBJ1-5

CDR3nt: TGTGCCAGCAGCCCTACTGAGACGGGCACAGATACGCAGTATTTT
CDR3aa: CASSPTETGTDTQYF
abundance: many
v_gene: TRBV28
d_gene: NA
j_gene: TRBJ2-3

CDR3nt: TGTGCCAGCAGCCAGTTGGACAGGGGGAATGAGCAGTTCTTC
CDR3aa: CASSQLDRGNEQFF
abundance: many
v_gene: TRBV14
d_gene: TRBD1
j_gene: TRBJ2-1

CDR3nt: TGTGCCAGCAGCCGCAGGAGTTTGGGACAGGGATTCGAACGTGAGCAGTTCTTC
CDR3aa: CASSRRSLGQGFEREQFF
abundance: many
v_gene: TRBV13
d_gene: TRBD1
j_gene: TRBJ2-1

CDR3nt: TGTGCCAGCAGCTTAGTGTGGACAGCCCAATATAATTCACCCCTCCACTTT
CDR3aa: CASSLVWTAQYNSPLHF
abundance: many
v_gene: TRBV11-2
d_gene: NA
j_gene: TRBJ1-6

CDR3nt: TGTGCCAGCGGTTACACGTTCTCCTACGAGCAGTACTTC
CDR3aa: CASGYTFSYEQYF
abundance: NA
v_gene: TRBV6-2/TRBV6-3
d_gene: NA
j_gene: TRBJ2-7

CDR3nt: TGTGCCAGCAGCTTAGGCCCCCCAGGATCAGGTCCCTACGAGCAGTACTTC
CDR3aa: CASSLGPPGSGPYEQYF
abundance: many
v_gene: TRBV11-3
d_gene: NA
j_gene: TRBJ2-7

CDR3nt: TGTGCCACCAGTGACCCCCTGGATGAGCAGTTCTTC
CDR3aa: CATSDPLDEQFF
abundance: NA
v_gene: TRBV24-1
d_gene: NA
j_gene: TRBJ2-1

CDR3nt: TGTGCCAGCATGACAGGGGGCACAGATACGCAGTATTTT
CDR3aa: CASMTGGTDTQYF
abundance: many
v_gene: TRBV2
d_gene: TRBD1
j_gene: TRBJ2-3

CDR3nt: TGTGCCTCAATGGGGGGGCGGACAACTAATGAAAAACTGTTTTTT
CDR3aa: CASMGGRTTNEKLFF
abundance: many
v_gene: TRBV28
d_gene: NA
j_gene: TRBJ1-4

CDR3nt: TGTGCCACCAGTGATTTGTCGTCTGAGCGGGCTAGCGGCACAGATACGCAGTATTTT
CDR3aa: CATSDLSSERASGTDTQYF
abundance: NA
v_gene: TRBV24-1
d_gene: NA
j_gene: TRBJ2-3

CDR3nt: TGCGCCAGCAGCCTGACGGGACAAGGGCCCTTCTACACCTTC
CDR3aa: CASSLTGQGPFYTF
abundance: many
v_gene: TRBV4-1
d_gene: NA
j_gene: TRBJ1-2

CDR3nt: TGTGCCAGCACGGGAGTAAACATAGCCAAAAACATTCAGTACTTC
CDR3aa: CASTGVNIAKNIQYF
abundance: many
v_gene: TRBV28
d_gene: NA
j_gene: TRBJ2-4

CDR3nt: TGTGCCAGCAGCTTGGAGTGGGGCAGAAGCTACGAGCAGTACTTC
CDR3aa: CASSLEWGRSYEQYF
abundance: NA
v_gene: TRBV5-5
d_gene: NA
j_gene: TRBJ2-7

CDR3nt: TGTGCCAGCAGCCCGGACTATCTTAGCACAGATACGCAGTATTTT
CDR3aa: CASSPDYLSTDTQYF
abundance: NA
v_gene: TRBV7-2
d_gene: NA
j_gene: TRBJ2-3

CDR3nt: TGTGCCAGCAGTGATTCAGGGATCCTTCGCGCGTCTAATGAAAAACTGTTTTTT
CDR3aa: CASSDSGILRASNEKLFF
abundance: NA
v_gene: TRBV2
d_gene: NA
j_gene: TRBJ1-4

CDR3nt: TGTGCCAGCAGCGTTACAGGAAACACCATATATTTT
CDR3aa: CASSVTGNTIYF
abundance: many
v_gene: TRBV9
d_gene: NA
j_gene: TRBJ1-3

CDR3nt: TGTGCCAGCAGTTTCCGTGTCCGGGACTCGGACAATCAGCCCCAGCATTTT
CDR3aa: CASSFRVRDSDNQPQHF
abundance: many
v_gene: TRBV27
d_gene: NA
j_gene: TRBJ1-5